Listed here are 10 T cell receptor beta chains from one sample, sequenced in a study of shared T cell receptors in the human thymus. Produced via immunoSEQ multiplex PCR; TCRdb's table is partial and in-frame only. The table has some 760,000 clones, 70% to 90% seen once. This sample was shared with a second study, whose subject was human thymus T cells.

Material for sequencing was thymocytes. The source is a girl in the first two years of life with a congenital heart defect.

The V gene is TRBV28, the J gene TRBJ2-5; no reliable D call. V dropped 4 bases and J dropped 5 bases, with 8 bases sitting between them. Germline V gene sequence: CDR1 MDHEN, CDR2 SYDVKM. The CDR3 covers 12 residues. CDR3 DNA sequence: TGTGCCAGCAGTTCAGGTGGGGAGACCCAGTACTTC. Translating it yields CASSSGGETQYF.

CDR3 bases: TGTGCCAGCAGTTACTTCGGGACTGTAGAGACCCAGTACTTC. Translating gives CASSYFGTVETQYF. The chain couples TRBV6-5 to TRBJ2-5, with D possibly matching TRBD2 (6 bases). Germline V gene data show CDR1 as MNHEY and CDR2 as SVGAGI. The CDR3 extends over 14 amino acids. V was pared by 1 base and J by 4 bases, with 10 bases between.

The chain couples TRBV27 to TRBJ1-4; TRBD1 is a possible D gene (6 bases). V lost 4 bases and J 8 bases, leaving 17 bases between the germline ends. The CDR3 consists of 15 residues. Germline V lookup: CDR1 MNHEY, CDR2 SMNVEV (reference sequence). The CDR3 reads CASSSSGRGGEKLFF. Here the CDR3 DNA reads TGTGCCAGCAGTTCTTCAGGGCGGGGGGGCGAAAAACTGTTTTTT.

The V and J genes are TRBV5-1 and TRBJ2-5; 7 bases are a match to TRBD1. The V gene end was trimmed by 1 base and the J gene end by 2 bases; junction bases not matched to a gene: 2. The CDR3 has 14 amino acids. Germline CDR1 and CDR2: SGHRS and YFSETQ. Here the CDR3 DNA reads TGCGCCAGCAGCTTGAGGGGGCGTCAAGAGACCCAGTACTTC. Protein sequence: CASSLRGRQETQYF.

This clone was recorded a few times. DNA for the CDR3: TGTGCCAGTAGCACAGGGGATAAGAACACTGAAGCTTTCTTT. Translated, it gives CASSTGDKNTEAFF. This rearrangement joins TRBV19 to TRBJ1-1, with 7 bases that match TRBD1. Germline V CDR1 and CDR2: LNHDA, SQIVND (reference sequence). Unmatched junction bases numbered 5, after V lost 6 bases and J lost 1 base. CDR3 length: 14 amino acids.

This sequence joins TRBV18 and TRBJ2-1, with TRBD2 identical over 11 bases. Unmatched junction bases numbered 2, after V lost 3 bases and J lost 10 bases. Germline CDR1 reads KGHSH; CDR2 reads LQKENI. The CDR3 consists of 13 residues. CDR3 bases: TGTGCCAGCTCACCCACTAGCGGGGGAGAGCAGTTCTTC. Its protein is CASSPTSGGEQFF.

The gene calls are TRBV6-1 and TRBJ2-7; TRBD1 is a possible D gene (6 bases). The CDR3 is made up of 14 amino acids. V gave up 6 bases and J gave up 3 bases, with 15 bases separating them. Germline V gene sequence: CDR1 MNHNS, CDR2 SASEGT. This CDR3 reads CASRKDRRNYEQYF. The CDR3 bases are TGTGCCAGCAGAAAAGACAGGCGGAACTACGAGCAGTACTTC.

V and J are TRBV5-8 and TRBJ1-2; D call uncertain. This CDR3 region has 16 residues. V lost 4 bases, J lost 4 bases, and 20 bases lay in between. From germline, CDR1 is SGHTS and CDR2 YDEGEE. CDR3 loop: CASSREIRTALYGYTF. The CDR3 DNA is TGTGCCAGCAGCCGGGAGATTAGGACGGCTCTCTATGGCTACACCTTC. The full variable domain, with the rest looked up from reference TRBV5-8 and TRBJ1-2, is EAGVTQSPTHLIKTRGQQATLRCSPISGHTSVYWYQQALGLGLQFLLWYDEGEERNRGNFPPRFSGRQFPNYSSELNVNALELEDSALYLCASSREIRTALYGYTFGSGTRLTVV.

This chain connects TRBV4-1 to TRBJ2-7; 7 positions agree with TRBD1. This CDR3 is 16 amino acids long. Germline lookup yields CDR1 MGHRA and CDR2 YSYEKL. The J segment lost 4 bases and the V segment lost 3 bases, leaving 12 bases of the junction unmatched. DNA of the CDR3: TGCGCCAGCAGCCAGGTTACCGGGACAGCTTATTACGAGCAGTACTTC. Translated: CASSQVTGTAYYEQYF.

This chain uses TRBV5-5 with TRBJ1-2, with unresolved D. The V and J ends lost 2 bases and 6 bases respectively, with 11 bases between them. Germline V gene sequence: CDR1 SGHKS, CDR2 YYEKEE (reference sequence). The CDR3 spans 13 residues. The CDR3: CASSFQRFDGYTF. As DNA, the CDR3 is TGTGCCAGCAGCTTCCAGCGGTTTGATGGCTACACCTTC.